These 5 T cell receptor beta chains share one sample of origin, sequenced in a study of cytomegalovirus exposure and HLA in healthy donors. It was with 60 Vbeta and 13 Jbeta primers that the PCR ran. TCRdb keeps only in-frame clones here, not all; method: immunoSEQ multiplex PCR. The sample yields over 150,000 clones, over 70% seen once. Sequenced material: PBMCs. These receptors came from a boy aged 2 to 10 in good health and CMV-seronegative.

The chain uses TRBV12-5 and TRBJ2-3, with D possibly matching TRBD2 (5 bases). The V gene lost 3 bases and the J gene lost 4 bases, with 14 bases spanning the gap. This CDR3 has 15 amino acids. The germline gives CDR1 LGHNT, CDR2 FRNRAP. CDR3: CASGFSVGGADTQYF. CDR3 DNA sequence: TGTGCTAGTGGTTTCAGTGTCGGAGGAGCAGATACGCAGTATTTT.

The V gene is TRBV6-4, the J gene TRBJ2-7; the match to TRBD2 covers 14 bases. The CDR3 has 19 amino acids. After removal of 8 bases from V and 0 bases from J, the junction contained 15 bases not matched to a gene. CDR1 and CDR2 (germline): MRHNA, SNTAGT. CDR3 in amino acids: CASPGGLAGDPQSSYEQYF. CDR3 DNA sequence: TGTGCCAGCCCCGGGGGACTAGCGGGAGACCCACAGAGCTCCTACGAGCAGTACTTC.

The J gene is TRBJ2-1, the V gene TRBV5-6; D is unclear. Trimming left V 2 bases short and J 4 bases short, with 16 bases between. The germline V gene encodes CDR1 SGHDT and CDR2 YYEEEE. This CDR3 is 16 amino acids long. The DNA of the CDR3 is TGTGCCAGCAGCTTTCGAGGCAGCCTCGGGTACAATGAGCAGTTCTTC. Its protein product is CASSFRGSLGYNEQFF.

This chain joins TRBV19 and TRBJ1-1; 9 bases align to TRBD1. Trimming took 5 bases from V and 0 from J; bases not matched to a gene: 4. This CDR3 has 15 amino acids. Germline CDR1 LNHDA, CDR2 SQIVND (reference sequence). CDR3 nucleotides: TGTGCCAGTAGTCCGGGACAGGGCGTGAACACTGAAGCTTTCTTT. This translates into CASSPGQGVNTEAFF.

V and J are TRBV27 and TRBJ1-2; D is uncertain. Trimming left V 5 bases short and J 4 bases short, with 17 bases between. The CDR3 consists of 15 residues. Per germline, CDR1 MNHEY and CDR2 SMNVEV (reference sequence). The CDR3 bases are TGTGCCAGCAGTCTCACAAAGTCCCCGCCCTATGGCTACACCTTC. Its translation: CASSLTKSPPYGYTF.